The 16 T cell receptor beta chains in this list originate from one sample, sequenced in a study of T cell responses to AZD1222 COVID-19 vaccine. Profiled with immunoSEQ multiplex PCR; TCRdb holds only in-frame clones, not every one. The sample holds around 150,000 clones; approximately 90% are singletons and the top ten take approximately 4.5%. Specimen: peripheral blood, collected 28 days after the second AZD1222 dose. These receptors were obtained from an adult who received the AZD1222 COVID-19 vaccine.

The chain recombines TRBV5-1 with TRBJ1-1; D gene unclear. This CDR3 comprises 15 residues. V was cut by 0 bases and J by 0 bases, with 9 bases left in between. Germline V lookup: CDR1 SGHRS, CDR2 YFSETQ. The CDR3 region has the DNA TGCGCCAGCAGCTTGGCCATTTCAGTGAACACTGAAGCTTTCTTT. This encodes CASSLAISVNTEAFF. Filled out from reference TRBV5-1 and TRBJ1-1, the complete variable domain reads KAGVTQTPRYLIKTRGQQVTLSCSPISGHRSVSWYQQTPGQGLQFLFEYFSETQRNKGNFPGRFSGRQFSNSRSEMNVSTLELGDSALYLCASSLAISVNTEAFFGQGTRLTVV.

The chain has TRBV5-6 and TRBJ2-3; no firm D call. This CDR3 region has 14 residues. V lost 2 bases to trimming and J lost 2 bases, with 9 bases between them. Germline V gene data show CDR1 as SGHDT and CDR2 as YYEEEE. In DNA, the CDR3 is TGTGCCAGCAGCTTCTGGACCTCCACAGATACGCAGTATTTT. Amino acids: CASSFWTSTDTQYF.

The count of this clone is one. The J gene is TRBJ2-1, the V gene TRBV5-1; tentatively, D is TRBD1 or TRBD2 (5 bases each). CDR3 length equals 15 residues. Trimming took off 6 bases at V and 0 bases at J, with 13 bases between the two ends. Per the germline V gene, CDR1 is SGHRS and CDR2 is YFSETQ. CDR3 sequence reads: CASTIGGFSYNEQFF. The DNA for the CDR3 is TGCGCCAGCACCATTGGGGGTTTCTCCTACAATGAGCAGTTCTTC.

The chain recombines TRBV24-1 with TRBJ1-1; D is possibly TRBD1 (5 bases). The germline V gene encodes CDR1 KGHDR and CDR2 SFDVKD. Trimming shortened V by 2 bases and J by 5 bases, and 8 bases separated the two germline ends. The CDR3 spans 13 residues. This CDR3 is CATSDSGGTEAFF. The CDR3 bases are TGTGCCACCAGTGATTCGGGGGGGACTGAAGCTTTCTTT.

J is TRBJ2-3 and V is TRBV3-1 (or the pseudogene TRBV3-2), with 11 bases aligning to TRBD2. The CDR3 loop spans 20 amino acids. CDR1 is LGHDT, CDR2 YNNKEL, per germline (reference sequence). Unmatched junction bases numbered 17, after V lost 4 bases and J lost 2 bases. The CDR3 DNA sequence: TGTGCCAGCAGCCGGGTGGTAGTAGCGGGGGGGCCTATGAACACAGATACGCAGTATTTT. Translating it yields CASSRVVVAGGPMNTDTQYF.

In DNA, the CDR3 is TGTGCCAGCAGCCAAGGAATACCGGGACAGGGGCTTCCCGGGGAGCTGTTTTTT. It codes for CASSQGIPGQGLPGELFF. This chain connects TRBV3-1 (or the pseudogene TRBV3-2) to TRBJ2-2; 10 nucleotides agree with TRBD1. Germline V lookup: CDR1 LGHDT, CDR2 YNNKEL (reference sequence). Trimming at V came to 1 base and at J to 6 bases, leaving 11 bases not matched to a gene. The CDR3 length is 18 residues.

V and J are TRBV10-3 and TRBJ1-1, with TRBD1 matching over 9 bases. V trimming: 7 bases; J trimming: 2 bases; junction bases outside the gene matches: 5. Germline V gives CDR1 ENHRY, CDR2 SYGVKD. The CDR3 contains 14 residues. CDR3 bases: TGTGCCATCAATGGACAGGGGATAAACACTGAAGCTTTCTTT. This translates into CAINGQGINTEAFF.

The chain combines TRBV6-5 with TRBJ1-6, with 7 bases lining up with TRBD1. CDR1 and CDR2 (germline): MNHEY, SVGAGI. V trimming: 5 bases; J trimming: 8 bases; junction bases outside the gene matches: 6. The CDR3 is 14 residues long. The CDR3 is CASSQDRFYSPLHF. The CDR3 DNA is TGTGCCAGCAGTCAGGACAGGTTTTATTCACCCCTCCACTTT.

V is TRBV12-3 or TRBV12-4 and J is TRBJ1-1; D ambiguous. The CDR3 extends over 11 amino acids. The ends were cut back, 4 bases at V and 4 bases at J, with 4 bases in the middle. The CDR3 coding sequence is TGTGCCAGCAGTTGGGGCACTGAAGCTTTCTTT. Its protein product is CASSWGTEAFF.

The table lists this clone with a few counts. This sequence joins TRBV7-8 and TRBJ1-1; D is perhaps TRBD1 (5 bases). CDR3 length: 17 residues. The germline V and J ends were trimmed by 1 base and 8 bases, with 23 bases remaining between them. Per germline, CDR1 SGHVS and CDR2 FQNEAQ. For the CDR3, the DNA is TGTGCCAGCAGCTTAGATGCGGCAGGGCCTCCTCAAATAGAAGCTTTCTTT. Protein sequence: CASSLDAAGPPQIEAFF.

The chain joins TRBV5-8 to TRBJ2-1; D may be TRBD1 (5 bases). Germline values: CDR1 SGHTS, CDR2 YDEGEE. The V end was cut by 0 bases, the J end by 1 base, with 8 bases between. This CDR3 has 15 residues. CDR3 amino acids: CASSLGGRSYNEQFF. CDR3 in DNA: TGTGCCAGCAGCTTGGGGGGCCGATCCTACAATGAGCAGTTCTTC.

V gene TRBV2 combines with J gene TRBJ2-1; D is unclear. With 6 bases removed from V and 3 bases from J, the gap between germline ends came to 15 bases. Germline CDR1 is SNHLY and CDR2 is FYNNEI. This CDR3 comprises 15 residues. The CDR3 DNA reads TGTGCCAGCAGGGATAATCTGGCGCTCTACAATGAGCAGTTCTTC. Protein sequence: CASRDNLALYNEQFF.

This rearrangement joins TRBV19 to TRBJ1-2; maybe TRBD1 (5 bases). V lost 5 bases and J 5 bases, leaving 9 bases between the germline ends. This CDR3 is built from 12 residues. The germline gives CDR1 LNHDA, CDR2 SQIVND (reference sequence). The CDR3 bases are TGTGCCAGTAGTGCCCAGGGTTATGGCTACACCTTC. It yields the protein CASSAQGYGYTF.

The chain combines TRBV5-1 with TRBJ2-6; D possibly corresponds to TRBD1 (5 bases). Trimming left V 4 bases short and J 0 bases short, with 8 bases between. The CDR3 runs 15 residues. Germline loops: CDR1 SGHRS, CDR2 YFSETQ. For the CDR3, the DNA is TGCGCCAGCAGCCGTGACAGCTCTGGGGCCAACGTCCTGACTTTC. Its protein product is CASSRDSSGANVLTF.

The chain joins TRBV9 to TRBJ1-1; D is ambiguous. This CDR3 is built from 13 residues. Germline assignment: CDR1 SGDLS and CDR2 YYNGEE. Trimming pared 3 bases from V and 1 base from J, leaving 7 bases between. The CDR3 reads CASSGEGNTEAFF. The CDR3 DNA reads TGTGCCAGCAGCGGGGAGGGGAACACTGAAGCTTTCTTT.

V and J are TRBV30 and TRBJ1-2, with D unresolved. Germline assignment: CDR1 GTSNPN and CDR2 SVGIG (reference sequence). The CDR3 loop spans 14 amino acids. V was pared by 3 bases and J by 5 bases, with 16 bases between. In nucleotides, the CDR3 is TGTGCCTGGAGGGATACAGAGATTTATTATGGCTACACCTTC. Residues: CAWRDTEIYYGYTF.